The text below deals with one T cell receptor beta chain. The sample belongs to a study of identifying expanded T cells in peripheral blood. Germline V gives CDR1 MDHEN, CDR2 SYDVKM. This CDR3 is built from 14 residues. V was pared by 7 bases and J by 4 bases, with 16 bases between. The data were produced by immunoSEQ multiplex PCR, yet TCRdb's version contains in-frame clones alone and is incomplete. The table includes around 130,000 clones, 70% to 90% detected once. Sequences were obtained from blood. This receptor was obtained from a person aged 18 to 69 in good health. This chain uses TRBV28 with TRBJ1-2; maybe TRBD1 (6 bases). The DNA for the CDR3 is TGTGCCAGCACCTCCCAGGGGCAGACCTATGGCTACACCTTC. Translated: CASTSQGQTYGYTF.